The sequence of this T cell receptor (beta chain) was determined in a study of memory CD4+ T cells and cytomegalovirus serostatus. The overall study: Healthy Belgian adult donors included about nine CMV-positive and 24 CMV-negative people. Findings and limits, study-wide: Median bootstrapped AUC for CMV status was approximately 0.96 originally, about 0.9 US-trained.

Single viable CD3+CD4+CD8-CD45RO+ cells were sorted as the memory CD4+ T cells. CD4+ T cells were isolated by positive magnetic selection. Germline V gene sequence: CDR1 SQVTM, CDR2 ANQGSEA. The CDR3 covers 15 residues. V dropped 6 bases and J dropped 4 bases, with 20 bases sitting between them. In regard to this clone: Antigen: not known.

How the authors handled the data: Out-of-frame sequences were removed, leaving 2,204,828 distinct TCRbeta sequences. Profiled with immunoSEQ multiplex PCR; TCRdb holds only in-frame clones, not every one. V, J and clone size reflect that table, while D and trimming were determined from the DNA. Of about 40,000 clones listed, 60% to 85% are singletons. This receptor was obtained from an adult in good health and CMV-seronegative. The sample comprised memory CD4+ T cells from blood. The chain recombines TRBV29-1 with TRBJ2-3, with D perhaps TRBD2 (6 bases). The CDR3 is CSVGDGSLGADTQYF. In DNA form, the CDR3 reads TGCAGCGTCGGGGACGGGAGCCTAGGGGCAGATACGCAGTATTTT.